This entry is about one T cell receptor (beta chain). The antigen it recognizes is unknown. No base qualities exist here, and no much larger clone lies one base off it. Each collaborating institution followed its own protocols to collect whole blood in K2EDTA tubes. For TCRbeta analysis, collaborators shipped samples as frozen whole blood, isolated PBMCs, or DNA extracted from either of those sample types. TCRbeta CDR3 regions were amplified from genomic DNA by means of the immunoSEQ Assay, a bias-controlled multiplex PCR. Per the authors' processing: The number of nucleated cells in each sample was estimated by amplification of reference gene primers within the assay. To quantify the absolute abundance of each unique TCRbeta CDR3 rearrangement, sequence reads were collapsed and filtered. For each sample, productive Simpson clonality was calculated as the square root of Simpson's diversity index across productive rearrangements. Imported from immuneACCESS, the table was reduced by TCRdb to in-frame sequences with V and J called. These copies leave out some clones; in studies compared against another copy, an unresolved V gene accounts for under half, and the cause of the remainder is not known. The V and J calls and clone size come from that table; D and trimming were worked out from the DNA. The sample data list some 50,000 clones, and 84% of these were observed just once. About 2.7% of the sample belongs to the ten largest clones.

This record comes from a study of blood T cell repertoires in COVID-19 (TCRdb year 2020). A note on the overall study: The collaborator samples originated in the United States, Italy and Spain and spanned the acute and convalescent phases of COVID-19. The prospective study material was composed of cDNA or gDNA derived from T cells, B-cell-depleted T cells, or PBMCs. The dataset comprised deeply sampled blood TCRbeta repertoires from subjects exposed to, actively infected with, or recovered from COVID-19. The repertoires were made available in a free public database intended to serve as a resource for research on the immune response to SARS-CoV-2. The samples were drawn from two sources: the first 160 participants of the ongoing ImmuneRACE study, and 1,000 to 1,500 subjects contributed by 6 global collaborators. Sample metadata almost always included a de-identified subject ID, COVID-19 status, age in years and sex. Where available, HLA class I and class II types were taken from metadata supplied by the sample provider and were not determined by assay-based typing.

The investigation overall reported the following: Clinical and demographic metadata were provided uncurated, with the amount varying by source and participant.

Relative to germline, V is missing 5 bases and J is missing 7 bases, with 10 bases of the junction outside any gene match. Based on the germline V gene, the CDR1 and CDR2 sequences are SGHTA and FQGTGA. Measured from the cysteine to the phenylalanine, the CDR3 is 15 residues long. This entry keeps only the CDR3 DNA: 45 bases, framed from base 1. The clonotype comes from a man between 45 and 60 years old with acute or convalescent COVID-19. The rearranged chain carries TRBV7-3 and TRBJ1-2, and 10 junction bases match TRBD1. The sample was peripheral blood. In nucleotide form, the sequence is TGTGCCAGCAGCCCTTGGGGGACAGGGGAGCGTGGCTACACCTTC. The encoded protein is CASSPWGTGERGYTF. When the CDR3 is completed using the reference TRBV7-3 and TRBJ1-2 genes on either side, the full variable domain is GAGVSQTPSNKVTEKGKYVELRCDPISGHTALYWYRQSLGQGPEFLIYFQGTGAADDSGLPNDRFFAVRPEGSVSTLKIQRTERGDSAVYLCASSPWGTGERGYTFGSGTRLTVV.